Following are 30 T cell receptor beta chains from one sample sequenced in a study of long-term antiretroviral therapy in people with HIV. The run of the v3.0 immunoSEQ assay was at survey level. Clones were sequenced by immunoSEQ multiplex PCR, and TCRdb holds only the in-frame ones, with some missing. The sample lists some 21,000 clones; approximately 76% were seen once. Sequencing was performed on unsorted PBMCs, taken about 21 months before starting antiretroviral therapy. These receptor sequences come from a woman in her 40s with HIV.

V gene TRBV18 combines with J gene TRBJ2-2; D gene uncertain. The CDR3 extends over 13 amino acids. CDR1 and CDR2 from the germline V gene are KGHSH and LQKENI. Trimming left V 4 bases short and J 2 bases short, with 5 bases between. The CDR3 is CASSRVNTGELFF. The CDR3 bases are TGTGCCAGCTCACGGGTTAACACCGGGGAGCTGTTTTTT.

V and J are TRBV5-1 and TRBJ1-1, with TRBD1 as a possible D gene (5 bases). The CDR3 loop spans 13 amino acids. The V end was cut by 2 bases, the J end by 7 bases, with 12 bases between. Per germline, CDR1 SGHRS and CDR2 YFSETQ. The CDR3 nucleotides are TGCGCCAGCAGCTTTTCTCAGGGAAATGAAGCTTTCTTT. Translating gives CASSFSQGNEAFF.

The chain is built from TRBV7-2 and TRBJ2-1; D is unresolved. Trimming cost V 1 base and J 0 bases, with 16 bases left between them. Germline CDR1 and CDR2: SGHTA and FQGNSA. This CDR3 comprises 18 residues. CDR3 nucleotide sequence: TGTGCCAGCAGCTTAGAAGAAATAAGACGGAGCTCCTACAATGAGCAGTTCTTC. Its translation: CASSLEEIRRSSYNEQFF.

The chain recombines TRBV19 with TRBJ1-5, with no clear D. V was trimmed by 1 base and J by 0 bases, leaving 10 bases between them. The CDR3 length is 16 residues. Germline V CDR1 and CDR2: LNHDA, SQIVND (reference sequence). CDR3 sequence: CASSIGSVGSNQPQHF. The CDR3 DNA reads TGTGCCAGTAGTATAGGCTCCGTTGGTAGCAATCAGCCCCAGCATTTT. Complete variable domain (other parts from reference TRBV19 and TRBJ1-5): DGGITQSPKYLFRKEGQNVTLSCEQNLNHDAMYWYRQDPGQGLRLIYYSQIVNDFQKGDIAEGYSVSREKKESFPLTVTSAQKNPTAFYLCASSIGSVGSNQPQHFGDGTRLSIL.

The V and J genes are TRBV6-6 and TRBJ2-2; D is uncertain. This CDR3 is 16 amino acids long. The V gene lost 1 base and the J gene lost 7 bases, with 16 bases spanning the gap. The germline CDR1 and CDR2 sequences are MNHNY and SVGAGI (reference sequence). CDR3 bases: TGTGCCAGCAGTTACTTTAGACAAGGAGCCGGCGGGGAGCTGTTTTTT. This encodes CASSYFRQGAGGELFF.

This sequence joins TRBV19 and TRBJ1-6; D is perhaps TRBD1 (5 bases). V was pared by 2 bases and J by 10 bases, with 12 bases between. Germline lookup yields CDR1 LNHDA and CDR2 SQIVND (reference sequence). The CDR3 extends over 14 amino acids. In DNA, the CDR3 is TGTGCCAGTAGTATATCGAGCACAGGCTCACCCCTCCACTTT. This codes for CASSISSTGSPLHF.

The V gene is TRBV9, the J gene TRBJ2-3; a weak D match, TRBD1 (6 bases). The V end lost 4 bases, the J end lost 5 bases, and 14 bases lay between the germline ends. The V gene's germline CDR1 is SGDLS and CDR2 YYNGEE. The CDR3 totals 14 residues. CDR3 residues: CASSTRQVLDTQYF. The CDR3 nucleotides are TGTGCCAGCAGCACCCGACAGGTTTTAGATACGCAGTATTTT.

The V gene is TRBV6-6, the J gene TRBJ1-1; 7 nucleotides align to TRBD1. Germline V gene sequence: CDR1 MNHNY, CDR2 SVGAGI (reference sequence). The CDR3 is made up of 15 amino acids. J was trimmed by 2 bases and V by 5 bases; bases with no gene match: 8. In DNA, the CDR3 is TGTGCCAGCAGTCACCGACAGGGTGCAAACACTGAAGCTTTCTTT. Amino acids: CASSHRQGANTEAFF.

The J gene is TRBJ1-5, the V gene TRBV7-2; TRBD1 agrees at 10 bases. The CDR3 extends over 15 amino acids. V lost 3 bases and J lost 2; bases outside the gene matches: 1. Germline CDR1 is SGHTA and CDR2 is FQGNSA. The chain's CDR3 is CASSFGTGGNQPQHF. The CDR3 DNA reads TGTGCCAGCAGCTTCGGGACAGGGGGCAATCAGCCCCAGCATTTT.

The chain is built from TRBV4-3 and TRBJ1-2, with D tentatively TRBD1 (6 bases). Trimming removed 1 base at V and 6 bases at J, with 15 bases between. Germline values: CDR1 LGHNA, CDR2 YSLEER. There are 15 residues in the CDR3. In DNA form, the CDR3 reads TGCGCCAGCAGCCAAGTCTTCGGGGGGCGGGATGGCTACACCTTC. It is translated as CASSQVFGGRDGYTF.

This chain links TRBV7-9 with TRBJ1-5; D unclear. Germline V lookup: CDR1 SEHNR, CDR2 FQNEAQ (reference sequence). The CDR3 covers 13 residues. The germline V and J ends were trimmed by 2 bases and 3 bases, with 5 bases remaining between them. CDR3 sequence (DNA): TGTGCCAGCAGCTTAACTCCCAATCAGCCCCAGCATTTT. As protein: CASSLTPNQPQHF.

This clone was seen more than once but under ten times. In DNA form, the CDR3 reads TGTGCCAGCAGTTACGAGGTTGGGGGCGGGGGCAATGAGCAGTTCTTC. The encoded protein is CASSYEVGGGGNEQFF. The chain has TRBV6-5 and TRBJ2-1; D is possibly TRBD2 (7 bases). The CDR3 loop spans 16 amino acids. Trimming removed 2 bases at V and 6 bases at J, with 17 bases between. Germline V gene lookup returns CDR1 MNHEY and CDR2 SVGAGI.

V and J are TRBV5-4 and TRBJ2-3; 10 bases map to TRBD2. Germline V gene data show CDR1 as SGHNT and CDR2 as YYREEE (reference sequence). The CDR3 extends over 16 amino acids. V dropped 4 bases and J dropped 0; count of bases not matched to a gene: 5. The CDR3 coding sequence is TGTGCCAGCAGCCGGACTAGCGGAAAGAGCACAGATACGCAGTATTTT. Translation gives CASSRTSGKSTDTQYF.

The rearrangement uses TRBV10-3 and TRBJ1-1; no clear D gene. The CDR3 length is 14 residues. CDR1 ENHRY and CDR2 SYGVKD come from the germline V gene. The V and J ends lost 0 bases and 4 bases respectively, with 9 bases between them. This CDR3 reads CAISESPGTTEAFF. CDR3 sequence (DNA): TGTGCCATCAGTGAGTCCCCGGGAACCACTGAAGCTTTCTTT.

The rearrangement links TRBV19 to TRBJ1-2; 9 bases align to TRBD1. V gave up 5 bases and J gave up 3 bases; unmatched junction bases: 7. The CDR3 extends over 15 amino acids. Germline assignment: CDR1 LNHDA and CDR2 SQIVND (reference sequence). This chain's CDR3 is CASSVGQGDYYGYTF. The CDR3 coding sequence is TGTGCCAGTAGTGTGGGACAGGGTGATTACTATGGCTACACCTTC.

This clone was counted only a few times. V gene TRBV7-6 combines with J gene TRBJ2-7, with 7 nucleotides matching TRBD2. Germline V gene sequence: CDR1 SGHVS, CDR2 FNYEAQ. V gave up 5 bases and J gave up 3 bases; unmatched junction bases: 10. The length of the CDR3 is 15 residues. CDR3 sequence (DNA): TGTGCCAGCAGCCTCGCTAGCGGCGGGAGCTACGAGCAGTACTTC. Translating gives CASSLASGGSYEQYF.

This clone has only one observation. This sequence joins TRBV5-5 and TRBJ2-1, with 7 bases matching TRBD1. The CDR3 sequence is 15 residues long. V was clipped by 0 bases and J by 8 bases; unmatched bases: 8. Germline V lookup: CDR1 SGHKS, CDR2 YYEKEE (reference sequence). In DNA form, the CDR3 reads TGTGCCAGCAGCTTGGTGGTAGGGGGCGCGGATGAGCAGTTCTTC. Translated: CASSLVVGGADEQFF.

The rearrangement joins TRBV4-1 to TRBJ1-4, with D hard to call. The CDR3 runs to 15 residues. The V end was cut by 4 bases, the J end by 3 bases, with 12 bases between. CDR1 MGHRA and CDR2 YSYEKL come from the germline V gene. CDR3 DNA sequence: TGCGCCAGCAGCCCCCGAGAGCGGTCTAATGAAAAACTGTTTTTT. It codes for CASSPRERSNEKLFF.

V gene TRBV19 combines with J gene TRBJ1-3; D is possibly TRBD1 (5 bases). Germline assignment: CDR1 LNHDA and CDR2 SQIVND (reference sequence). The CDR3 loop spans 14 amino acids. Between the trimmed V and J ends, which lost 4 bases and 2 bases, there was a span of 9 bases. CDR3 residues: CASSNRQTGNTIYF. As DNA, the CDR3 is TGTGCCAGTAGTAATCGACAGACTGGAAACACCATATATTTT.

This chain uses TRBV28 with TRBJ1-1; 7 positions match TRBD1. Germline V gives CDR1 MDHEN, CDR2 SYDVKM. The trim removed 5 bases at V and 0 bases at J, leaving 6 bases unmatched. This CDR3 is 15 amino acids long. The CDR3 region has the DNA TGTGCCAGCAGTCCTACAGGGGAGGTGAACACTGAAGCTTTCTTT. This gives the protein CASSPTGEVNTEAFF.

The chain combines TRBV11-2 with TRBJ2-1; D ambiguous. The CDR3 consists of 12 residues. Trimming took off 1 base at V and 7 bases at J, with 5 bases between the two ends. Germline CDR1 and CDR2: SGHAT and FQNNGV. In DNA, the CDR3 is TGTGCCAGCAGCTTAGCTCCAAATGAGCAGTTCTTC. It encodes CASSLAPNEQFF.

This sequence joins TRBV19 and TRBJ1-1; D gene unclear. The V and J ends lost 2 bases and 2 bases respectively, with 6 bases between them. Germline V CDR1 and CDR2: LNHDA, SQIVND (reference sequence). There are 13 residues in the CDR3. The DNA for the CDR3 is TGTGCCAGTAGTATATCTTTTAACACTGAAGCTTTCTTT. It codes for CASSISFNTEAFF.

The chain has TRBV6-5 and TRBJ1-1; TRBD1 might be the D (6 bases). Trimming removed 6 bases at V and 3 bases at J, with 14 bases between. CDR1 is MNHEY, CDR2 SVGAGI, per germline. This CDR3 has 14 residues. The CDR3 coding sequence is TGTGCCAGCAGATACAGGGTGTCGGACACTGAAGCTTTCTTT. Its translation: CASRYRVSDTEAFF.

This clone was recorded only once. The chain combines TRBV18 with TRBJ2-5; D is unresolved. The CDR3 is 14 residues long. Trimming removed 6 bases from V and 4 bases from J, with 15 bases in between. The V gene's germline CDR1 is KGHSH and CDR2 LQKENI. The CDR3 bases are TGTGCCAGCTCGCCCGGTCTTCAAAGAGAGACCCAGTACTTC. Protein product: CASSPGLQRETQYF.

The chain combines TRBV5-5 with TRBJ2-1; TRBD1 or TRBD2 may be the D gene (5 bases each). The ends were cut back, 3 bases at V and 5 bases at J, with 12 bases in the middle. CDR1 and CDR2 (germline): SGHKS, YYEKEE (reference sequence). CDR3 size: 14 residues. The CDR3 DNA is TGTGCCAGCAGCTGGGGACCCCTGGACAATGAGCAGTTCTTC. This encodes CASSWGPLDNEQFF. The variable domain in full, with the rest retrieved from reference TRBV5-5 and TRBJ2-1, is DAGVTQSPTHLIKTRGQQVTLRCSPISGHKSVSWYQQVLGQGPQFIFQYYEKEERGRGNFPDRFSARQFPNYSSELNVNALLLGDSALYLCASSWGPLDNEQFFGPGTRLTVL.

J is TRBJ1-5 and V is TRBV27; D unresolved. Germline V lookup: CDR1 MNHEY, CDR2 SMNVEV (reference sequence). The germline V and J ends were trimmed by 7 bases and 0 bases, with 25 bases remaining between them. This CDR3 is built from 19 residues. CDR3 in amino acids: CASTPTGLRTFDSNQPQHF. CDR3 sequence (DNA): TGTGCCAGCACCCCTACCGGCCTCAGGACGTTCGATAGCAATCAGCCCCAGCATTTT.

This chain joins TRBV6-5 and TRBJ2-1; D gene ambiguous. Per germline, CDR1 MNHEY and CDR2 SVGAGI. There are 14 residues in the CDR3. V lost 4 bases and J lost 3, with 10 bases in between. CDR3 sequence reads: CASSFQTDYNEQFF. DNA of the CDR3: TGTGCCAGCAGTTTCCAGACGGACTACAATGAGCAGTTCTTC.

This clone has more than one count but fewer than ten. The rearrangement joins TRBV9 to TRBJ1-1; D uncertain. The CDR3 spans 15 residues. Germline V CDR1 and CDR2: SGDLS, YYNGEE. Between the trimmed V and J ends, which lost 4 bases and 1 base, there was a span of 14 bases. CDR3 amino acids: CASSPFLGKNTEAFF. In DNA form, the CDR3 reads TGTGCCAGCAGCCCCTTCCTCGGCAAGAACACTGAAGCTTTCTTT.

The rearrangement joins TRBV30 to TRBJ2-1, with D possibly matching TRBD2 (7 bases). Germline lookup yields CDR1 GTSNPN and CDR2 SVGIG (reference sequence). V was pared by 0 bases and J by 1 base, with 16 bases between. There are 17 residues in the CDR3. The CDR3 protein is CAWSVRGAGASYNEQFF. The CDR3 nucleotides read TGTGCCTGGAGTGTACGGGGGGCGGGAGCTTCCTACAATGAGCAGTTCTTC.

This clone was counted only a few times. The V call is TRBV29-1, the J call TRBJ2-1; TRBD1 is a possible D gene (5 bases). Trimming took 4 bases from V and 9 from J, leaving 16 bases between them. The CDR3 has 13 residues. Germline V gene sequence: CDR1 SQVTM, CDR2 ANQGSEA. CDR3 region: CSVVLPVQGEQFF. CDR3 coding DNA: TGCAGCGTTGTCTTACCTGTTCAGGGTGAGCAGTTCTTC.